This TCR beta chain was identified during a study of tumor and adjacent non-tumor tissue in lung cancer. A modified ARM-PCR protocol with three rounds of nested PCR amplified TCRbeta. TCRdb reprocessed the multiplex PCR reads with MiXCR, giving one entry per CDR3 protein. The sample yields fewer than 100,000 distinct CDR3 sequences, roughly 80% seen once. The CDR3 spans 17 residues. CDR1 and CDR2 (germline): MNHEY, SVGAGI. RNA was extracted from bulk tissue without any cell sorting. The normal lung tissue was taken more than 3 cm from the tumor edge. The receptor was isolated from a man aged 55 to 69 with non-small cell lung cancer. V usage is TRBV6-5 and J usage is TRBJ2-6; 9 bases agree with TRBD2. Sequenced input: distant non-tumor lung tissue. CDR3 amino acids: CACSLAGATSGANVLTF. DNA of the CDR3: TGTGCATGCAGTTTAGCGGGGGCCACATCTGGGGCCAACGTCCTGACTTTC.